What follows are 19 T cell receptor beta chains derived from one specimen sequenced in a study of shared clonotypes between healthy human individuals. Cells designated naive CD8 were CD45RO-negative and were positively selected for CCR7, with terminally differentiated effector memory CD45RA+ cells excluded. Produced via immunoSEQ multiplex PCR; TCRdb's table is partial and in-frame only. The table lists 1.5 million to 2.5 million clones, roughly 94% of them singletons. Sequencing input: naive CD8+ T cells sorted from blood. These receptors were obtained from a man aged 18 to 29 in good health.

The chain recombines TRBV7-6 with TRBJ2-1; D might be TRBD2 (5 bases). V lost 2 bases to trimming and J lost 5 bases, with 13 bases between them. The germline CDR1 and CDR2 sequences are SGHVS and FNYEAQ. There are 15 residues in the CDR3. CDR3 residues: CASSLRLGLNNEQFF. In nucleotides, the CDR3 is TGTGCCAGCAGCTTAAGGCTAGGACTCAACAATGAGCAGTTCTTC.

The chain joins TRBV2 to TRBJ1-4, with 8 bases matching TRBD1. The CDR3 is made up of 15 amino acids. Germline CDR1 and CDR2: SNHLY and FYNNEI. With V trimmed by 1 base and J by 8 bases, 6 bases remained unmatched. This CDR3 is CASSEGQGMKEKLFF. The DNA of the CDR3 is TGTGCCAGCAGTGAAGGACAGGGGATGAAGGAAAAACTGTTTTTT. The variable domain in full, with the rest retrieved from reference TRBV2 and TRBJ1-4, is EPEVTQTPSHQVTQMGQEVILRCVPISNHLYFYWYRQILGQKVEFLVSFYNNEISEKSEIFDDQFSVERPDGSNFTLKIRSTKLEDSAMYFCASSEGQGMKEKLFFGSGTQLSVL.

In the case of this clone: Other DNA sequences from this sample encode an identical CDR3 as well. The chain uses TRBV7-9 and TRBJ2-7; the D is unclear. The germline gives CDR1 SEHNR, CDR2 FQNEAQ (reference sequence). The CDR3 is 14 amino acids. The ends were cut back, 5 bases at V and 2 bases at J, with 13 bases in the middle. CDR3 loop: CASSPTGVAYEQYF. In DNA, the CDR3 is TGTGCCAGCAGCCCCACGGGCGTTGCCTACGAGCAGTACTTC.

For this clone: This sample includes further DNA sequences coding for the same CDR3. The rearrangement uses TRBV6-5 and TRBJ1-5; perhaps TRBD1 as D (6 bases). The V end was cut by 6 bases, the J end by 2 bases, with 8 bases between. Per the germline V gene, CDR1 is MNHEY and CDR2 is SVGAGI. The CDR3 is 13 residues long. The chain's CDR3 is CASRQGGNQPQHF. The CDR3 bases are TGTGCCAGCAGACAGGGTGGCAATCAGCCCCAGCATTTT.

The chain couples TRBV6-5 to TRBJ1-4; TRBD1 agrees at 9 bases. J was trimmed by 8 bases and V by 6 bases; bases with no gene match: 4. The CDR3 runs 13 residues. The germline gives CDR1 MNHEY, CDR2 SVGAGI. CDR3 in DNA: TGTGCCAGCAGCACAGGGGGCTGGGAAAAACTGTTTTTT. It encodes CASSTGGWEKLFF.

As to this clone: One junction end disagrees with the germline gene, perhaps due to a read error. The chain joins TRBV7-9 to TRBJ2-3, with no clear D. Germline V CDR1 and CDR2: SEHNR, FQNEAQ (reference sequence). CDR3 size: 15 residues. The CDR3 here is CASRLAVTPTDTQYF. In DNA, the CDR3 is TGTGCCAGCAGATTAGCAGTTACTCCCACAGATACGCAGTATTTT.

The chain employs TRBV5-4 and TRBJ1-2; TRBD1 aligns across 9 bases. This CDR3 spans 14 amino acids. CDR1 is SGHNT and CDR2 is YYREEE in the germline V gene (reference sequence). V lost 3 bases and J lost 4; bases outside the gene matches: 4. CDR3 sequence (DNA): TGTGCCAGCAGCTGGGGACAGGGAAGCTATGGCTACACCTTC. Amino acid sequence: CASSWGQGSYGYTF.

This clone appeared a single time. The chain combines TRBV5-4 with TRBJ2-1; D is perhaps TRBD2 (5 bases). Trimming took off 4 bases at V and 8 bases at J, with 16 bases between the two ends. The CDR3 loop spans 14 amino acids. In germline, CDR1 is SGHNT, CDR2 YYREEE (reference sequence). The CDR3 nucleotides are TGTGCCAGCAGCCATCTGGACTCTTGGGATGAGCAGTTCTTC. It yields the protein CASSHLDSWDEQFF.

The V gene is TRBV4-3, the J gene TRBJ2-5, with D unclear. This CDR3 has 16 amino acids. Germline V gene lookup returns CDR1 LGHNA and CDR2 YSLEER. V was cut by 0 bases and J by 5 bases, with 16 bases left in between. The CDR3 bases are TGCGCCAGCAGCCAAGAGATCCCTCCCGCAGTGGAGACCCAGTACTTC. Its protein is CASSQEIPPAVETQYF.

The gene calls are TRBV30 and TRBJ1-5; D unclear. V lost 1 base, J lost 2 bases, and 3 bases lay in between. CDR3 length: 12 amino acids. Germline V gene data show CDR1 as GTSNPN and CDR2 as SVGIG (reference sequence). In DNA, the CDR3 is TGTGCCTGGAGTGACGGCAATCAGCCCCAGCATTTT. Translating gives CAWSDGNQPQHF.

The gene calls are TRBV2 and TRBJ2-5, with TRBD2 matching 7 bases. The CDR3 contains 12 residues. The germline V gene has CDR1 SNHLY and CDR2 FYNNEI. J was trimmed by 1 base and V by 11 bases; bases with no gene match: 4. The CDR3 is CALLAAQETQYF. Here the CDR3 DNA reads TGTGCCCTCCTAGCGGCCCAAGAGACCCAGTACTTC.

This CDR3 reads CASSSPGQRYEQYF. The CDR3 DNA is TGTGCCAGCAGTTCTCCTGGACAGAGGTACGAGCAGTACTTC. The genes are TRBV28 and TRBJ2-7, with a possible D match to TRBD1 (6 bases). V lost 4 bases and J lost 4, with 14 bases in between. There are 14 residues in the CDR3. Germline CDR1 and CDR2: MDHEN and SYDVKM.

V and J are TRBV6-6 and TRBJ1-1; no reliable D call. The length of the CDR3 is 15 residues. Between the trimmed V and J ends, which lost 0 bases and 0 bases, there was a span of 8 bases. CDR1 is MNHNY and CDR2 is SVGAGI in the germline V gene (reference sequence). CDR3 residues: CASSYSIGLNTEAFF. CDR3 bases: TGTGCCAGCAGTTACTCGATAGGGTTGAACACTGAAGCTTTCTTT.

J is TRBJ2-1 and V is TRBV2; weak D call: TRBD1 (5 bases). CDR1 is SNHLY and CDR2 is FYNNEI in the germline V gene. The ends were cut back, 5 bases at V and 4 bases at J, with 21 bases in the middle. The CDR3 covers 17 residues. CDR3 residues: CASSSGPGIGAYNEQFF. For the CDR3, the DNA is TGTGCCAGCAGTTCTGGTCCAGGTATTGGGGCTTACAATGAGCAGTTCTTC.

The V call is TRBV4-1, the J call TRBJ1-2; 8 bases align to TRBD1. V dropped 6 bases and J dropped 6; count of bases not matched to a gene: 15. The CDR3 is made up of 16 amino acids. Per the germline V gene, CDR1 is MGHRA and CDR2 is YSYEKL. DNA of the CDR3: TGCGCCAGCAGACCTTCTCTCGGTTGGACAGGGAATGGCTACACCTTC. Amino acids: CASRPSLGWTGNGYTF.

This CDR3 is CASSEGRGSFQETQYF. The CDR3 region has the DNA TGTGCCAGCAGTGAAGGGCGGGGGAGTTTCCAAGAGACCCAGTACTTC. V is TRBV6-1 and J is TRBJ2-5; 7 positions agree with TRBD2. The germline V gene has CDR1 MNHNS and CDR2 SASEGT. V dropped 1 base and J dropped 1; count of bases not matched to a gene: 6. CDR3 length: 16 residues.

The DNA for the CDR3 is TGCGCCAGCAGCCAAGATGGAGGAGGGTTCGTCTACGAGCAGTACTTC. This encodes CASSQDGGGFVYEQYF. The chain has TRBV4-1 and TRBJ2-7; perhaps TRBD2 as D (6 bases). The CDR3 runs 16 residues. The V gene's germline CDR1 is MGHRA and CDR2 YSYEKL. V lost 0 bases to trimming and J lost 3 bases, with 15 bases between them.

This chain links TRBV7-9 with TRBJ1-1; 9 positions match TRBD1. Germline V gene data show CDR1 as SEHNR and CDR2 as FQNEAQ (reference sequence). Trimming at V came to 5 bases and at J to 0 bases, leaving 4 bases not matched to a gene. The CDR3 runs to 15 residues. DNA of the CDR3: TGTGCCAGCAGCACCGGACAGGGGATGAACACTGAAGCTTTCTTT. Protein: CASSTGQGMNTEAFF.

The count of this clone is one. J is TRBJ2-3 and V is TRBV10-1; D is possibly TRBD1 or TRBD2 (5 bases each). CDR1 and CDR2 from the germline V gene are WNHNN and SYGVQD (reference sequence). This CDR3 has 14 amino acids. V lost 3 bases and J lost 1, with 8 bases in between. CDR3 in amino acids: CASSELGGTDTQYF. In nucleotides, the CDR3 is TGCGCCAGCAGTGAATTGGGGGGCACAGATACGCAGTATTTT.